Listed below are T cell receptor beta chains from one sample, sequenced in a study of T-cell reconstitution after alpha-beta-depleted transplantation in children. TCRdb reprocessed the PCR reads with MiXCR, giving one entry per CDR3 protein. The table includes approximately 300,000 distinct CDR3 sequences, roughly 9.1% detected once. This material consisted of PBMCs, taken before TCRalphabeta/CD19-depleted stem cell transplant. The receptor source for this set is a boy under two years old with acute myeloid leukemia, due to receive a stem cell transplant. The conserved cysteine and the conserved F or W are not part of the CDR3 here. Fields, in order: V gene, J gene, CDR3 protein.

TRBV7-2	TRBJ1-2	ASSLRGTGGNYGYT
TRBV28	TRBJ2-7	ASSLSLGVYEQY
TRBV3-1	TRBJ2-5	ASSPLLSNWDGFGAQY
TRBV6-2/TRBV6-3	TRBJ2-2	ASSWTGENTGELF
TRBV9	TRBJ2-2	ASSVPRTGMDTGEPF
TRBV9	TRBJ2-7	ASSVEGGSYEQY
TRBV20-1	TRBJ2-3	SASLTGDTQY
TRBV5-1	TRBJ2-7	ASSWDRGYEQY
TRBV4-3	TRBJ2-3	ASSQTGRGTDTQY
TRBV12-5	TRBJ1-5	ASGLVLENAPSFNQPQH
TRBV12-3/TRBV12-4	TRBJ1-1	ASSSPGFTEAF
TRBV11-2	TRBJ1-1	ASRTAGRRTGGREAF
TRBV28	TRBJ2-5	ASSFLRRGETQY
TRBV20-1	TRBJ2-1	SAREYNREQF
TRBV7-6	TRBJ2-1	ASSLEGLAGGVSYNEQF
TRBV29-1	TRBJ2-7	SVGQGNSYEQY
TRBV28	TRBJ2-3	ASSFLANTQY
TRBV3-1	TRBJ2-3	ASSQDTWEMGADTQY
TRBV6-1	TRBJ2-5	ASSDGHQETQY
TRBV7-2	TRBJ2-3	ASRLAGGTDTQY
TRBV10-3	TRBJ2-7	AISVWGGYEQY
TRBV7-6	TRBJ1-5	ASSPGWDQPQH
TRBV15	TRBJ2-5	ATSRDKQETQY
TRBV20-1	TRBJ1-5	SADRGSNQPQH
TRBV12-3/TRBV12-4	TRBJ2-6	ASSKQGSGANVLT
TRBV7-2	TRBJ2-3	ASSSDPRSTQY
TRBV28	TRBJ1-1	ASSLVRGTGDTEAF
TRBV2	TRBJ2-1	ASSVDGGPYNEQF
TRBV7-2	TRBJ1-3	ASSPATGAGNTIY
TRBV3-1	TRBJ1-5	ASSQDTSNQPQH
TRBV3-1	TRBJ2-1	ASSRGLAGAYNEQL
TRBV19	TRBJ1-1	ASNDRGTEAF
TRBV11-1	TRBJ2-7	AIGLGLSIYEQY
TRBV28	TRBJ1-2	AITGDFSGYT
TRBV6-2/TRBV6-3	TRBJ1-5	ASSWTTINQPQH
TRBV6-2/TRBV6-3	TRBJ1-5	ASRREGGSQPQH
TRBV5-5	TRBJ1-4	ASSDLQGALNEKLF
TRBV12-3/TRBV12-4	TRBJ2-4	ASSFGTGFRKNIQY
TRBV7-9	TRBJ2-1	ASSTGTSSYNEQF
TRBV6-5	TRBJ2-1	ASSYLGYEQF
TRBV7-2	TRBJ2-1	ASSSSSGTLYNEQF
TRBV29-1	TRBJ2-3	SVEGAAGGARDTQY
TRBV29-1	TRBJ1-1	SAGSGTRNTEAF
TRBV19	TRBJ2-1	ASSWTKMGEQF
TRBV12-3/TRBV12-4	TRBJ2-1	ASRAPYNEQF
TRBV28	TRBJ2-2	ASSFDGTGELF
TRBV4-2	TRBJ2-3	ASSQDRSGDGTDTQY
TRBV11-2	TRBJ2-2	ASSHRDRVIPGELF
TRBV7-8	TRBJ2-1	ASSLAVSRGNEQF
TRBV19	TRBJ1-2	ASSVRQAGYT
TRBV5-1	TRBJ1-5	ASSLVQGGQPQH
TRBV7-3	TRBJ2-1	ASSLIGLAGSSSYNEQF
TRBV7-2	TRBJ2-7	ASSFNPLVPYEQY
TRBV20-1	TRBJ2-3	SARTLAGLRDTQY
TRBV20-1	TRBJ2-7	SANKPGQGVKSEQY